The sequence of this TCR beta chain was determined in a study of OX40 agonist ivuxolimab in advanced cancers. In the study overall: Treatment of patients was with ivuxolimab, an agonistic anti-OX40 (CD134) antibody.

TCRdb's copy holds only in-frame clones and misses some; the assay was immunoSEQ multiplex PCR. The data show about 15,000 clones, about 81% seen once. CDR3 size: 15 residues. V gave up 4 bases and J gave up 0 bases, with 13 bases separating them. The germline CDR1 and CDR2 sequences are SQVTM and ANQGSEA. Comments on this clone: Its antigen is not identified.

The study's findings and limits: With doses of 0.1 to 3.0 mg/kg, CD4+ and CD8+ blood T cells had undergone clonal expansion by week 6.

The sample consisted of CD4+ or CD8+ T cells sorted from blood, taken in a trial of the OX40 agonist ivuxolimab. This chain connects TRBV29-1 to TRBJ2-1; maybe TRBD2 (5 bases). This receptor was obtained from an adult with an advanced solid tumor such as melanoma, head and neck, liver or kidney cancer. Written as DNA, the CDR3 is TGCAGCGTTGCGGCGGGCGTTATCTCCTACAATGAGCAGTTCTTC. It yields the protein CSVAAGVISYNEQFF.